Following are 5 T cell receptor beta chains from one sample sequenced in a study of blood T cells in healthy people across ages. Primers used in a second PCR of about 6 to 11 cycles were a sample-barcoded 5' primer and a J-beta primer mix. From the 5' RACE reads, TCRdb called clonotypes with MiXCR, one entry per CDR3 protein. The sample carries around 940,000 distinct CDR3 sequences, just over 50% recorded once. Sequenced material: blood. The receptors were gathered from a woman aged 60-75 years in good health.

The V call is TRBV5-1, the J call TRBJ2-5; D gene uncertain. The germline CDR1 and CDR2 sequences are SGHRS and YFSETQ. Trimming shortened V by 7 bases and J by 1 base, and 8 bases separated the two germline ends. The CDR3 is made up of 12 amino acids. The CDR3 DNA reads TGCGCCAGCTGGGAAATCCAAGAGACCCAGTACTTC. This sequence encodes CASWEIQETQYF.

The chain is built from TRBV14 and TRBJ2-3; D is uncertain. Per germline, CDR1 SGHDN and CDR2 FVKESK. Trimming stripped 6 bases from V and 2 bases from J, with 9 bases between. This CDR3 comprises 13 residues. CDR3 region: CASSRLNTDTQYF. CDR3 DNA: TGTGCCAGCAGTCGTCTGAACACAGATACGCAGTATTTT.

The V call is TRBV4-3, the J call TRBJ2-1; D might be TRBD1 (6 bases). V lost 0 bases and J 5 bases, leaving 11 bases between the germline ends. Germline-derived CDR1 and CDR2 are LGHNA and YSLEER. This CDR3 is 15 amino acids long. The CDR3 is CASSQDGYRDNEQFF. CDR3 DNA sequence: TGCGCCAGCAGCCAAGACGGATACAGGGACAATGAGCAGTTCTTC.

V is TRBV6-2 or TRBV6-3 and J is TRBJ1-5; the D gene is possibly TRBD1 (6 bases). CDR1 is MNHEY, CDR2 SVGEGT, per germline. Trimming cost V 6 bases and J 4 bases, with 16 bases left between them. The CDR3 is made up of 15 amino acids. Here the CDR3 DNA reads TGTGCCAGCAGGTCCCGGGACACGGATAATCAGCCCCAGCATTTT. Translated: CASRSRDTDNQPQHF.

This clonotype was picked up a small number of times. V is TRBV25-1 and J is TRBJ2-7; perhaps TRBD1 as D (5 bases). With 1 base removed from V and 0 bases from J, the gap between germline ends came to 10 bases. Germline V CDR1 and CDR2: MGHDK, SYGVNS. The CDR3 runs 15 residues. Here the CDR3 reads CASSESKGRSYEQYF. CDR3 coding DNA: TGTGCCAGCAGTGAATCTAAGGGGCGCTCCTACGAGCAGTACTTC.